The rows below give T cell receptor beta chains drawn from one sample of a study of technical replicates of blood from several donors. The assay was immunoSEQ multiplex PCR, and TCRdb's table has in-frame clones only and misses some. This sample yields some 62,000 clones, of which 87% are seen a single time; around 5.3% belongs to the top ten. Sequencing used PBMCs. The origin of the receptors is a human donor in good health. Some clones in this sample may be carry-over from other donors' samples. Each CDR3 is given with its conserved first and last residue. D genes are given only for firm matches. The size of a clone is reported for some rows only, either as once, few or many, or as a class for expanded clones.

cdr3_nt cdr3_aa clone_size d_call j_call v_call
TGCGCCAGCAGCCAAGAGTTTAGAGGGACAGCCTCCTACGAGCAGTACTTC CASSQEFRGTASYEQYF - TRBD1 TRBJ2-7 TRBV4-1
TGTGCCAGTAGCAAGCAGGGCTATGGCTACACCTTC CASSKQGYGYTF - - TRBJ1-2 TRBV19
TGTGCCAGCAGAGAATCAGGGATTTATAGCAATCAGCCCCAGCATTTT CASRESGIYSNQPQHF many - TRBJ1-5 TRBV2
TGTGCCAGCAGCTTAGGGGGACAGGGAATCTCTGGAAACACCATATATTTT CASSLGGQGISGNTIYF - TRBD1 TRBJ1-3 TRBV7-2
TGCGCCAGCAGCTTCGACTTCCAACTCTCTGGAAACACCATATATTTT CASSFDFQLSGNTIYF - - TRBJ1-3 TRBV5-1
TGTGCTAGCAGCCGACCCCGACGGGGGGCCCACGAGCAGTACTTC CASSRPRRGAHEQYF - - TRBJ2-7 TRBV7-2
TGTGCCAGCAGCTTAAGTGGGCAGGGGCAAGATCAGCCCCAGCATTTT CASSLSGQGQDQPQHF - - TRBJ1-5 TRBV7-7
TGTGCCAGCAGCCGGGACTTCTCTTCCTACAATGAGCAGTTCTTC CASSRDFSSYNEQFF - - TRBJ2-1 TRBV6-1
TGTGCCAGCAGCCAAGATTTTGGCAGATCCTATGGCTACACCTTC CASSQDFGRSYGYTF - - TRBJ1-2 TRBV4-2
TGCGCCAGCAGCCAAGGGACTGTACCCATATATTTT CASSQGTVPIYF - - TRBJ1-3 TRBV4-3
TGTGCCACCCTAGGGGGGGAGAGGGTCTACGAGCAGTACTTC CATLGGERVYEQYF - - TRBJ2-7 TRBV6-6
TGTGCCAGCAGAACAGGGAACACTGAAGCTTTCTTT CASRTGNTEAFF - - TRBJ1-1 TRBV2